This paragraph covers one T cell receptor (beta chain) sequence. Its antigen is not known. Clones were read by immunoSEQ multiplex PCR, and TCRdb kept only the in-frame ones, dropping some. Seen here are 15,000 to 20,000 clones, around four fifths observed once, and the top ten hold roughly a fifth. The data originate from a study of ipilimumab plus nivolumab after autologous stem cell transplantation. About the research overall: DLBCL patients had primary refractory or relapsed disease.

Ipilimumab, 1 mg/kg, started 14 to 28 days after autologous transplant. Study-wide results and limits: The authors say TCR, Treg and microbiome findings warrant further study.

The CDR3 sequence is 16 residues long. From germline, CDR1 is MNHNY and CDR2 SVGAGI (reference sequence). With 6 bases removed from V and 4 bases from J, the gap between germline ends came to 19 bases. This TCR came from a male donor with diffuse large B-cell lymphoma. The material was PBMCs, obtained in a trial of ipilimumab plus nivolumab as post-transplant consolidation. The V gene is TRBV6-6, the J gene TRBJ1-3; a possible D gene is TRBD1 (6 bases). In DNA, the CDR3 is TGTGCCAGCAGCACCTCCCAGGGGCTGAGAGGAAACACCATATATTTT. Amino acids: CASSTSQGLRGNTIYF.